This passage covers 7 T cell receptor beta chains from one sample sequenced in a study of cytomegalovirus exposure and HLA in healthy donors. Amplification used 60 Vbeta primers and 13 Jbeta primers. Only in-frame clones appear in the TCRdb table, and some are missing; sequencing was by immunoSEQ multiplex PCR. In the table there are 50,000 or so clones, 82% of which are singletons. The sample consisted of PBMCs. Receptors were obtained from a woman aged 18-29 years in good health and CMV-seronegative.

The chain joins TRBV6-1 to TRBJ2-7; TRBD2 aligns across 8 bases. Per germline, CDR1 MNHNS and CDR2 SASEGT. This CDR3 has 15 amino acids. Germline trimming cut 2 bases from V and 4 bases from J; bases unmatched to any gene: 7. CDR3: CASSELAGGLYEQYF. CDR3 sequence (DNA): TGTGCCAGCAGTGAATTGGCGGGAGGTTTATACGAGCAGTACTTC.

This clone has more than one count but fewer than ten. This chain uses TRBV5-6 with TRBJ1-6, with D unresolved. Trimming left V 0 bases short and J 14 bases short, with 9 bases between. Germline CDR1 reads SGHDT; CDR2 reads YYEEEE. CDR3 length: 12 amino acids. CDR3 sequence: CASSLGAVSLHF. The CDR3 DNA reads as TGTGCCAGCAGCTTGGGGGCAGTTTCCCTCCACTTT.

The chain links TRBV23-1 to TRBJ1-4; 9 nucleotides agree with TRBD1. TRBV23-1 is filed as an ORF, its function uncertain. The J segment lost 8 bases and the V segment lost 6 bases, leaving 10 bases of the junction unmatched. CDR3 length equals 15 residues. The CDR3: CASSSNRGRLEKLFF. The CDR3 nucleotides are TGCGCCAGCAGCTCAAACAGGGGGCGCTTGGAAAAACTGTTTTTT.

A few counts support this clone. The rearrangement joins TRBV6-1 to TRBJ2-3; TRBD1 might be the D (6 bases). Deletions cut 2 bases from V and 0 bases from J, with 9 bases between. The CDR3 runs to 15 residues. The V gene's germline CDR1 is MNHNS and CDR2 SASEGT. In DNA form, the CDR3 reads TGTGCCAGCAGTGAAAGTCAGGGGAGCACAGATACGCAGTATTTT. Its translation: CASSESQGSTDTQYF.

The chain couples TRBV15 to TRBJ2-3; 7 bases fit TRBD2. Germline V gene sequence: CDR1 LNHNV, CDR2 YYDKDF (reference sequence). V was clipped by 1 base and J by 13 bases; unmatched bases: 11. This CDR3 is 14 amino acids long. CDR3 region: CATSRGLANFFEYF. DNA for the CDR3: TGTGCCACCAGCAGAGGACTAGCCAACTTTTTTGAGTATTTT. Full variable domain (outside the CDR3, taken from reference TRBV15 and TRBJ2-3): DAMVIQNPRYQVTQFGKPVTLSCSQTLNHNVMYWYQQKSSQAPKLLFHYYDKDFNNEADTPDNFQSRRPNTSFCFLDIRSPGLGDTAMYLCATSRGLANFFEYFGPGTRLTVL.

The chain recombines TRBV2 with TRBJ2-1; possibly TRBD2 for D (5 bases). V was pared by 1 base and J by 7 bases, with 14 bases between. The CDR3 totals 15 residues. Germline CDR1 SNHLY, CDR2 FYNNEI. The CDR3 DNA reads TGTGCCAGCAGTGAAGTGTGGCTCGGGGAAAATGAGCAGTTCTTC. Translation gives CASSEVWLGENEQFF.

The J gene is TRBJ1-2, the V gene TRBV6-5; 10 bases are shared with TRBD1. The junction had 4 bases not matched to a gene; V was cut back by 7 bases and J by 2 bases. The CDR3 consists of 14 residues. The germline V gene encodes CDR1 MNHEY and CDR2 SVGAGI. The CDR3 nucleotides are TGTGCCAGCACCCCGGACAGGGGGAACTATGGCTACACCTTC. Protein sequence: CASTPDRGNYGYTF.